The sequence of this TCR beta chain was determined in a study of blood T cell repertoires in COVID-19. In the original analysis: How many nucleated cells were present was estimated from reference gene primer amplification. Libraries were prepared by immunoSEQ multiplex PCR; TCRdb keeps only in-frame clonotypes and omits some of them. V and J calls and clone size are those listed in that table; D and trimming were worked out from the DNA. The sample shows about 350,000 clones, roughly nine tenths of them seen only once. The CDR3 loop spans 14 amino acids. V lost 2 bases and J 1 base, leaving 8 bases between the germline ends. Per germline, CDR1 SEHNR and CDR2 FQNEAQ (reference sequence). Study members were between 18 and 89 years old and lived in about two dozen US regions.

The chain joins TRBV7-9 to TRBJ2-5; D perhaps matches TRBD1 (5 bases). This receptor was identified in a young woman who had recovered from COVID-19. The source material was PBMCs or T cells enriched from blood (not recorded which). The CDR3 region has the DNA TGTGCCAGCAGCTTATCAGGGCGCCAAGAGACCCAGTACTTC. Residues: CASSLSGRQETQYF.